A selection of T cell receptor beta chains follows, all from one sample in a study of blood T cell repertoires in COVID-19. Data came from immunoSEQ multiplex PCR; TCRdb stores just in-frame clones and leaves some out. The top ten hold under 2.5% of the sample, which has about 190,000 clones, about 85% seen once. The sample consisted of peripheral blood. The receptors were gathered from a man in his 70s with active or convalescent COVID-19. The CDR3 runs from the conserved cysteine through the conserved F or W. Each record gives: D gene, V gene, clone size, J gene, CDR3 DNA, CDR3 protein. A D gene is named only where the DNA matches it firmly. For some rows the clone size is stated as once, few or many, or as a class when expanded; others skip it.

>.|TRBV18|.|TRBJ2-2
TGTGCCAGCTCACCAGGGACATTGAACACCGGGGAGCTGTTTTTT
CASSPGTLNTGELFF
>.|TRBV3-1/TRBV3-2|.|TRBJ1-1
TGTGCCAGCAGGGGGACTCCCACTGAAGCTTTCTTT
CASRGTPTEAFF
>TRBD1|TRBV19|.|TRBJ1-5
TGTGCCAGTAGTTTACAGGGGAATCAGCCCCAGCATTTT
CASSLQGNQPQHF
>.|TRBV20-1|.|TRBJ2-3
TGCAGTGCGAGTAGAGACAGCCTCGATAGCACAGATACGCAGTATTTT
CSASRDSLDSTDTQYF
>.|TRBV5-1|.|TRBJ2-5
TGCGCCAGCAGCTTGGGCGGAGGGGAGACCCAGTACTTC
CASSLGGGETQYF
>.|TRBV3-1/TRBV3-2|.|TRBJ2-5
TGTGCCAGCAGCCAAGATCGGGAGACCCAGTACTTC
CASSQDRETQYF
>TRBD2|TRBV18|.|TRBJ2-3
TGTGCCAGCCGTAGCGGGGCTGCAGATACGCAGTATTTT
CASRSGAADTQYF
>TRBD1|TRBV11-2|.|TRBJ2-3
TGTGCCAGCAGCCAGGGACAGGGGCGTATAGATACGCAGTATTTT
CASSQGQGRIDTQYF
>TRBD1|TRBV28|.|TRBJ1-2
TGTGCCAGCAGTTTTCAGGGGGCGAAGGGCTACACCTTC
CASSFQGAKGYTF
>.|TRBV9|.|TRBJ2-2
TGTGCCAGCAGCCCACCCCCGGGCAGGGGGAACACCGGGGAGCTGTTTTTT
CASSPPPGRGNTGELFF
>TRBD1|TRBV15|.|TRBJ1-2
TGTGCCACCAGCAGAGATAGACAGGGACTTGGCTACACCTTC
CATSRDRQGLGYTF
>TRBD1|TRBV7-2|.|TRBJ1-5
TGTGCCAGCAAGCCCGGGACAGCCAATCAGCCCCAGCATTTT
CASKPGTANQPQHF
>TRBD1|TRBV15|.|TRBJ1-2
TGTGCCACCAGCAGAGATTATCCGGGACAGGGATATGGCTACACCTTC
CATSRDYPGQGYGYTF
>TRBD1|TRBV10-3|.|TRBJ1-2
TGTGCCATCAGTGAGTCCGGGACAGGGCTTTATGGCTACACCTTC
CAISESGTGLYGYTF
>TRBD2|TRBV25-1|few|TRBJ2-1
TGTGCCAGCAGTCAAACTAGCGCCAAAACCTACAATGAGCAGTTCTTC
CASSQTSAKTYNEQFF
>TRBD1|TRBV6-1|.|TRBJ1-3
TGTGCCAGCAGTGCTTCATTTGGGACAGGGGTAGGAAACACCATATATTTT
CASSASFGTGVGNTIYF
>TRBD2|TRBV28|.|TRBJ2-7
TGTGCCAGCAGTCTCCCTCCCCGACTAGCGGGGTTTTACGAGCAGTACTTC
CASSLPPRLAGFYEQYF
>.|TRBV2|.|TRBJ2-7
TGTGCCAGCAGTGACCACTACGAGCAGTACTTC
CASSDHYEQYF
>.|TRBV4-3|.|TRBJ2-7
TGCGCCAGCAGCCAAGATGCAACAGGGTCGGACGAGCAGTACTTC
CASSQDATGSDEQYF
>.|TRBV9|.|TRBJ2-3
TGTGCCAGCAGCGGCAACTACAGGGACCCGCACATGGATACGCAGTATTTT
CASSGNYRDPHMDTQYF
>TRBD1|TRBV28|.|TRBJ2-5
TGTGCCAGCAGTTTAGAGTTTCCAGGGGGCGTGGAGACCCAGTACTTC
CASSLEFPGGVETQYF
>TRBD1|TRBV6-5|.|TRBJ1-1
TGTGCCAGCTATGGGACAGGGCCCGCTGGGGCTTTCTTT
CASYGTGPAGAFF
>TRBD1|TRBV19|.|TRBJ2-6
TGTGCCAGTAGTGCCCGGGACAGGGGGTACGGGGCCAACGTCCTGACTTTC
CASSARDRGYGANVLTF
>TRBD1|TRBV5-1|once|TRBJ2-6
TGCGCCAGCAGCTTGGGACAGGGGAGCTCTGGGGCCAACGTCCTGACTTTC
CASSLGQGSSGANVLTF